These T cell receptor beta chains were read from a single sample in a study of blood T cell repertoires in COVID-19. Clones were read by immunoSEQ multiplex PCR, and TCRdb kept only the in-frame ones, dropping some. In the table there are over 200,000 clones, more than 70% of which are singletons. The sequenced material came from peripheral blood. The receptors shown here come from a woman aged 55-70 years with acute or convalescent COVID-19. Each CDR3 is given with its conserved first and last residue. A D gene is named only where the DNA matches it firmly. Expanded clones are given a class, and other clones once, few, many or no size at all.

j_gene,abundance,d_gene,v_gene,CDR3aa,CDR3nt
TRBJ2-7,NA,NA,TRBV18,CASSPGQVAVEQYF,TGTGCCAGCTCACCGGGCCAGGTGGCCGTCGAGCAGTACTTC
TRBJ1-2,NA,TRBD1,TRBV5-6,CASSTQDRVVGYTF,TGTGCCAGCAGCACTCAGGACAGGGTCGTTGGCTACACCTTC
TRBJ1-1,NA,TRBD1,TRBV18,CASSLGQGNTEAFF,TGTGCCAGCTCACTTGGACAGGGGAACACTGAAGCTTTCTTT
TRBJ1-2,NA,TRBD1,TRBV30,CAWSPRQGANYGYTF,TGTGCCTGGAGCCCCCGACAGGGGGCTAACTATGGCTACACCTTC
TRBJ2-7,few,TRBD1,TRBV19,CASSIEGGDYEQYF,TGTGCCAGTAGTATAGAAGGGGGCGATTACGAGCAGTACTTC
TRBJ2-1,few,NA,TRBV27,CASRRLGYNEQFF,TGTGCCAGCAGACGACTAGGCTACAATGAGCAGTTCTTC
TRBJ2-1,NA,TRBD1,TRBV2,CASRGQGAEQFF,TGTGCCAGCAGGGGACAGGGGGCTGAGCAGTTCTTC
TRBJ2-1,many,NA,TRBV19,CASSTREKYNEQFF,TGTGCCAGTAGTACCCGGGAAAAGTACAATGAGCAGTTCTTC
TRBJ1-3,NA,NA,TRBV5-1,CASSSLGGSGNTIYF,TGCGCCAGCAGCTCCCTCGGGGGGTCTGGAAACACCATATATTTT
TRBJ2-4,NA,NA,TRBV25-1,CASSASGVRYIQYF,TGTGCCAGCAGTGCCTCCGGGGTGAGATACATTCAGTACTTC
TRBJ2-7,NA,TRBD1,TRBV19,CASSIGGTGVYEQYF,TGTGCCAGTAGTATAGGGGGGACAGGGGTCTACGAGCAGTACTTC
TRBJ1-1,NA,TRBD1,TRBV5-1,CASSLAEGTGVTEAFF,TGCGCCAGCAGCTTGGCCGAGGGGACAGGGGTGACTGAAGCTTTCTTT
TRBJ1-1,NA,NA,TRBV25-1,CASSASELRVNTEAFF,TGTGCCAGCAGTGCATCGGAGCTCAGAGTGAACACTGAAGCTTTCTTT
TRBJ1-2,NA,TRBD1,TRBV29-1,CSAEDRGVLGYTF,TGCAGCGCTGAGGACAGGGGTGTTCTTGGCTACACCTTC
TRBJ1-2,NA,NA,TRBV30,CAWSDRAGGYTF,TGTGCCTGGAGTGACAGGGCGGGTGGCTACACCTTC
TRBJ2-3,NA,TRBD2,TRBV6-2/TRBV6-3,CASSAGLAVHTDTQYF,TGTGCCAGCAGTGCGGGACTAGCGGTTCACACAGATACGCAGTATTTT
TRBJ2-1,once,NA,TRBV27,CASSLRDLYNEQFF,TGTGCCAGCAGTTTGAGGGACTTGTACAATGAGCAGTTCTTC
TRBJ2-1,NA,NA,TRBV6-1,CASSEARRATSNEQFF,TGTGCCAGCAGTGAAGCCCGCAGGGCAACAAGCAATGAGCAGTTCTTC
TRBJ2-2,NA,TRBD2,TRBV4-1,CASRLIGRAGLNTGELFF,TGCGCCAGCAGGCTAATCGGGCGAGCGGGACTGAACACCGGGGAGCTGTTTTTT
TRBJ1-5,NA,NA,TRBV19,CASTSLRANQPQHF,TGTGCCAGTACCTCGTTGAGGGCGAATCAGCCCCAGCATTTT
TRBJ1-3,NA,NA,TRBV28,CASSLLPTGSGNTIYF,TGTGCCAGCAGTTTATTACCAACAGGCTCTGGAAACACCATATATTTT
TRBJ2-7,NA,NA,TRBV6-5,CASSGWGLFYEQYF,TGTGCCAGCAGCGGGTGGGGGCTATTCTACGAGCAGTACTTC
TRBJ1-3,few,NA,TRBV6-5,CASSYSNRAAIYF,TGTGCCAGCAGTTATTCGAACAGGGCCGCCATATATTTT
TRBJ1-1,few,TRBD1,TRBV9,CASSVGQGGSVNTEAFF,TGTGCCAGCAGCGTAGGTCAAGGGGGCTCTGTGAACACTGAAGCTTTCTTT
TRBJ1-3,NA,NA,TRBV11-2,CASSLVGPGPGNTIYF,TGTGCCAGCAGCTTAGTTGGGCCCGGCCCTGGAAACACCATATATTTT
TRBJ1-3,NA,NA,TRBV5-1,CASSLEGRASGNTIYF,TGCGCCAGCAGCTTGGAGGGCAGGGCCTCTGGAAACACCATATATTTT
TRBJ1-2,NA,NA,TRBV28,CASSSALNYGYTF,TGTGCCAGCAGTTCCGCACTTAACTATGGCTACACCTTC
TRBJ1-3,NA,NA,TRBV2,CASTPGKPSGNTIYF,TGTGCCAGCACTCCGGGGAAGCCTTCTGGAAACACCATATATTTT
TRBJ2-7,NA,NA,TRBV24-1,CATSETPSSYEQYF,TGTGCCACCAGTGAAACACCAAGCTCCTACGAGCAGTACTTC